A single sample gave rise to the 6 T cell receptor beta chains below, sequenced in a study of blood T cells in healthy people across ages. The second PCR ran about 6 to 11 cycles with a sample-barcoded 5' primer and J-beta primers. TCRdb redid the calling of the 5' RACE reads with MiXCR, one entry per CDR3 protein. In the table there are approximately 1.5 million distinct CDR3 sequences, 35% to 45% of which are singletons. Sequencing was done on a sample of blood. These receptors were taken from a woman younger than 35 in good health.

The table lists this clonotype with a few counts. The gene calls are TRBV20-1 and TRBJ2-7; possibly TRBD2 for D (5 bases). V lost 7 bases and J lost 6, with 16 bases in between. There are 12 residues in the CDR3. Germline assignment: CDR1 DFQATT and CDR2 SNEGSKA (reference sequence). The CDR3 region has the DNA TGCAGTGGTCCTAGCCGAACCGGCGAGCAGTACTTC. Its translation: CSGPSRTGEQYF.

The CDR3 reads CASSRYRGSSYEQYF. CDR3 in DNA: TGTGCCAGCAGTCGGTACAGGGGAAGCTCCTACGAGCAGTACTTC. This sequence joins TRBV27 and TRBJ2-7; TRBD1 matches 7 bases. The ends lost 5 bases at V and 0 bases at J; junction bases unmatched: 7. This CDR3 has 15 residues. The germline V gene encodes CDR1 MNHEY and CDR2 SMNVEV (reference sequence).

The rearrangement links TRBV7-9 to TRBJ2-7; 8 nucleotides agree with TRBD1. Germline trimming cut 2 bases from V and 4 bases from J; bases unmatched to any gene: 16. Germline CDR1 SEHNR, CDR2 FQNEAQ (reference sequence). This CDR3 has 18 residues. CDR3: CASSLFSSWDRTSYEQYF. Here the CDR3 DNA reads TGTGCCAGCAGCTTATTTTCCTCCTGGGACAGGACGTCTTACGAGCAGTACTTC.

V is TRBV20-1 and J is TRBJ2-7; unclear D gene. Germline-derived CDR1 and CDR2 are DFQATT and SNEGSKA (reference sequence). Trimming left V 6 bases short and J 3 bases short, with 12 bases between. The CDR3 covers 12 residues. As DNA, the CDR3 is TGCAGTGCCGAAAGCGTGAGCTACGAGCAGTACTTC. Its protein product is CSAESVSYEQYF.

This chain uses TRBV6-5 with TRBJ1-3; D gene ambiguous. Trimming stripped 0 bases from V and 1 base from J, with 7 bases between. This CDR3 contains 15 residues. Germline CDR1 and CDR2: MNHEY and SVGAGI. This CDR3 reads CASSYSEKSGNTIYF. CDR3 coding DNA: TGTGCCAGCAGTTACTCTGAGAAGTCTGGAAACACCATATATTTT.

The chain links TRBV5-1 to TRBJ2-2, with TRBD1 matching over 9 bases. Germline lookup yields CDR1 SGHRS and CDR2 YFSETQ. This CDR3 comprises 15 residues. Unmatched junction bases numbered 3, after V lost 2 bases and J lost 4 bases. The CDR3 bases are TGCGCCAGCAGCTTACCGGGACAGGGCACCGGGGAGCTGTTTTTT. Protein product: CASSLPGQGTGELFF. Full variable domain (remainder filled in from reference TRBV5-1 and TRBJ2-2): KAGVTQTPRYLIKTRGQQVTLSCSPISGHRSVSWYQQTPGQGLQFLFEYFSETQRNKGNFPGRFSGRQFSNSRSEMNVSTLELGDSALYLCASSLPGQGTGELFFGEGSRLTVL.